These 13 T cell receptor beta chains share one sample of origin, sequenced in a study of a mutant IDH1 vaccine in newly diagnosed glioma. Sequencing was performed with immunoSEQ multiplex PCR; in TCRdb, only in-frame clones are kept and a portion is missing. This table has around 50,000 clones, 84% appearing once. Specified time point: week 35, safety follow-up. All doses held 300 ug of mutant IDH1 20-mer peptide, with topical imiquimod. These TCRs are of unknown antigen specificity. Sequences were derived from PBMCs, sampled from a glioma patient whose treatment included an IDH1 peptide vaccine. These receptors were taken from a woman under 30 with glioma.

This sequence joins TRBV7-8 and TRBJ2-3; D possibly uses TRBD1 or TRBD2 (5 bases each). The CDR3 loop spans 15 amino acids. V lost 6 bases and J lost 1, with 14 bases in between. Germline V gene sequence: CDR1 SGHVS, CDR2 FQNEAQ. The CDR3 DNA follows: TGTGCCAGCAGTCAACCGGGGCTAGGCACAGATACGCAGTATTTT. It is translated as CASSQPGLGTDTQYF.

The gene calls are TRBV2 and TRBJ2-3; 11 bases agree with TRBD2. The germline V gene encodes CDR1 SNHLY and CDR2 FYNNEI. Trimming cost V 4 bases and J 2 bases; bases outside gene matches: 2. This CDR3 is built from 15 residues. The CDR3 DNA follows: TGTGCCAGCAGTGGTAGCGGGAGGGCCACAGATACGCAGTATTTT. Translated: CASSGSGRATDTQYF.

The genes are TRBV6-5 and TRBJ1-2; D possibly corresponds to TRBD1 (6 bases). Trimming removed 2 bases from V and 6 bases from J, with 16 bases in between. The CDR3 totals 15 residues. Germline V CDR1 and CDR2: MNHEY, SVGAGI. CDR3 sequence: CASSYAGGGGDGYTF. The CDR3 nucleotides read TGTGCCAGCAGTTACGCCGGGGGAGGGGGAGATGGCTACACCTTC.

This sequence joins TRBV19 and TRBJ2-7; tentative D call: TRBD1 (5 bases). V was clipped by 6 bases and J by 3 bases, with 9 bases between them. This CDR3 spans 12 amino acids. Looked up from germline, CDR1 is LNHDA and CDR2 is SQIVND (reference sequence). CDR3 residues: CASSTRDYEQYF. The DNA of the CDR3 is TGTGCCAGTAGCACCAGGGACTACGAGCAGTACTTC.

V usage is TRBV5-1 and J usage is TRBJ2-3; 7 bases are shared with TRBD2. The CDR3 totals 17 residues. V dropped 0 bases and J dropped 5; count of bases not matched to a gene: 12. Germline V gene sequence: CDR1 SGHRS, CDR2 YFSETQ. CDR3 loop: CASSLAGSGNRVDTQYF. For the CDR3, the DNA is TGCGCCAGCAGCTTGGCCGGGAGCGGGAATCGTGTAGATACGCAGTATTTT.

Only one count was recorded for this clone. The chain carries TRBV5-4 and TRBJ2-1, with 9 positions matching TRBD2. This CDR3 region has 15 residues. Germline trimming cut 2 bases from V and 4 bases from J; bases unmatched to any gene: 4. The germline V gene encodes CDR1 SGHNT and CDR2 YYREEE (reference sequence). CDR3 loop: CASSLASGAYNEQFF. CDR3 bases: TGTGCCAGCAGCTTAGCTAGCGGGGCATACAATGAGCAGTTCTTC. Using reference TRBV5-4 and TRBJ2-1 for the parts outside the CDR3, the full variable domain is ETGVTQSPTHLIKTRGQQVTLRCSSQSGHNTVSWYQQALGQGPQFIFQYYREEENGRGNFPPRFSGLQFPNYSSELNVNALELDDSALYLCASSLASGAYNEQFFGPGTRLTVL.

J is TRBJ1-3 and V is TRBV5-5; D is possibly TRBD1 (5 bases). Deletions cut 2 bases from V and 0 bases from J, with 12 bases between. Germline V gene data show CDR1 as SGHKS and CDR2 as YYEKEE (reference sequence). The CDR3 has 16 amino acids. In nucleotides, the CDR3 is TGTGCCAGCAGCTTTGGAGGGGCCCTCTCTGGAAACACCATATATTTT. This gives the protein CASSFGGALSGNTIYF.

In this sample, this clone turned up a few times. This chain joins TRBV6-6 and TRBJ2-7; D is possibly TRBD1 (5 bases). V dropped 2 bases and J dropped 3 bases, with 14 bases sitting between them. The CDR3 is 15 amino acids. Germline V lookup: CDR1 MNHNY, CDR2 SVGAGI (reference sequence). The CDR3 bases are TGTGCCAGCAGTTACCTAGGGGCCTCGAGCTACGAGCAGTACTTC. Residues: CASSYLGASSYEQYF.

The chain has TRBV23-1 and TRBJ1-5; D is undetermined. TRBV23-1 is an ORF, and what it does is uncertain. This CDR3 region has 19 residues. V dropped 0 bases and J dropped 5 bases, with 23 bases sitting between them. The CDR3 loop is CASSQSGNPPSTKDQPQHF. As DNA, the CDR3 is TGCGCCAGCAGTCAATCGGGAAATCCACCTTCCACCAAGGATCAGCCCCAGCATTTT.

The genes are TRBV21-1 and TRBJ1-4; TRBD1, the table's D call, was not compared with the DNA. TRBV21-1 is a pseudogene locus. The CDR3 sequence is 14 residues long. The CDR3 DNA sequence: TGTGCCAGCTCTAAGGAACAGGGTCAGGAAAAACTGTTTTTT. Encoded protein: CASSKEQGQEKLFF.

The J gene is TRBJ1-4, the V gene TRBV4-1; D unclear. The V and J ends lost 4 bases and 2 bases respectively, with 14 bases between them. CDR1 and CDR2 from the germline V gene are MGHRA and YSYEKL. The CDR3 is made up of 16 amino acids. The DNA for the CDR3 is TGCGCCAGCAGCCTCGCGCACCGGCTTACTAATGAAAAACTGTTTTTT. Encoded protein: CASSLAHRLTNEKLFF.

This chain uses TRBV11-2 with TRBJ2-5; D tentatively fits TRBD1 or TRBD2 (5 bases each). V lost 4 bases, J lost 6 bases, and 12 bases lay in between. There are 13 residues in the CDR3. Per the germline V gene, CDR1 is SGHAT and CDR2 is FQNNGV. Here the CDR3 reads CASSSPGAKTQYF. The CDR3 DNA reads TGTGCCAGCAGCTCCCCCGGGGCGAAGACCCAGTACTTC.

The chain links TRBV27 to TRBJ2-5; the match to TRBD2 covers 9 bases. The CDR3 is 14 amino acids. With V trimmed by 8 bases and J by 5 bases, 9 bases remained unmatched. Per germline, CDR1 MNHEY and CDR2 SMNVEV (reference sequence). CDR3 amino acids: CASARGGRAETQYF. The DNA for the CDR3 is TGTGCCAGCGCTAGAGGCGGGAGGGCCGAGACCCAGTACTTC.